Sequencing of this T cell receptor (beta chain) was carried out in a study of PD-L1 blockade in urothelial cancer. About the study: Across blood samples, T cells had a median count of roughly 140,000.

TCRdb keeps only in-frame clones here, not all; method: immunoSEQ multiplex PCR. The table has about 51,000 clones, about 86% seen once. Per the germline V gene, CDR1 is SGHRS and CDR2 is YFSETQ. The CDR3 runs 17 residues. Germline trimming cut 0 bases from V and 4 bases from J; bases unmatched to any gene: 8. The sample here was PBMCs, taken around atezolizumab (anti-PD-L1) treatment. The receptor was isolated from a man in his sixties with urothelial cancer. V gene TRBV5-1 combines with J gene TRBJ2-3; 10 nucleotides agree with TRBD1. The CDR3 region has the DNA TGCGCCAGCAGCTTGGGGTTTGGGACAGGGGTTTCAGATACGCAGTATTTT. It specifies CASSLGFGTGVSDTQYF.